Listed below are T cell receptor beta chains from one sample, sequenced in a study of STAT5B mutations in CD4+ large granular lymphocyte leukemia. The table came from immunoSEQ multiplex PCR; TCRdb's copy has only in-frame clones and leaves some out. The sample lists more than 25,000 clones, roughly 80% occurring once. Source material: CD4+ T cells from blood buffy coats. These receptors were obtained from a human donor in good health. Both conserved end residues are trimmed from each CDR3.

V: TRBV4-2
J: TRBJ2-3
CDR3: AGSQEGKTDTQY

V: TRBV11-3
J: TRBJ2-1
CDR3: ASSLNSLRDNEQF

V: TRBV10-3
J: TRBJ1-5
CDR3: AISRDGSNQPQH

V: TRBV5-1
J: TRBJ2-7
CDR3: ASSLTGSSYEQY

V: TRBV19
J: TRBJ1-2
CDR3: ASSIPRAGYT

V: TRBV7-9
J: TRBJ1-2
CDR3: ASSPSRGYGYT

V: TRBV7-8
J: TRBJ1-1
CDR3: ASSPTLGSGTEAF

V: TRBV6-1
J: TRBJ2-1
CDR3: ASSEGRGPYNEQF

V: TRBV2
J: TRBJ2-5
CDR3: ASSEEASSEETQY

V: TRBV29-1
J: TRBJ1-5
CDR3: SHQEFYFHGLTQPQH

V: TRBV5-1
J: TRBJ2-5
CDR3: ASTLAPGGEETQY

V: TRBV29-1
J: TRBJ2-1
CDR3: SVEGGIRDSPYNEQF

V: TRBV15
J: TRBJ2-5
CDR3: ATSSPPRETQY

V: TRBV7-9
J: TRBJ1-1
CDR3: ASSFGGQGAEAF

V: TRBV18
J: TRBJ1-1
CDR3: ASSPLGESTEAF

V: TRBV5-4
J: TRBJ2-5
CDR3: ASSLFTHRLETQY

V: TRBV11-2
J: TRBJ2-4
CDR3: ASSPLTGPKNIQY

V: TRBV7-9
J: TRBJ2-1
CDR3: ASKGTGWNEQF

V: TRBV6-1
J: TRBJ1-4
CDR3: ASSESLGDEKLF

V: TRBV7-8
J: TRBJ2-7
CDR3: ASSHRDRGYEQY

V: TRBV27
J: TRBJ1-5
CDR3: ASSFLGSNQPQH

V: TRBV14
J: TRBJ2-3
CDR3: ASSQLSGGASDTQY

V: TRBV5-1
J: TRBJ1-6
CDR3: ASSLAPNRNSYNSPLH

V: TRBV6-1
J: TRBJ1-2
CDR3: ASSDRTRTNYGYT

V: TRBV5-5
J: TRBJ1-6
CDR3: ASREQGALNSPLH

V: TRBV7-2
J: TRBJ2-3
CDR3: ASSSSGSPSTDTQY

V: TRBV10-3
J: TRBJ1-5
CDR3: AIHSRADQPQH

V: TRBV11-2
J: TRBJ2-5
CDR3: ASSLDPGETQY

V: TRBV21-1
J: TRBJ1-4
CDR3: ASSPTSRDRVFNEKLF

V: TRBV12-2
J: TRBJ2-7
CDR3: ASRLLLREQY